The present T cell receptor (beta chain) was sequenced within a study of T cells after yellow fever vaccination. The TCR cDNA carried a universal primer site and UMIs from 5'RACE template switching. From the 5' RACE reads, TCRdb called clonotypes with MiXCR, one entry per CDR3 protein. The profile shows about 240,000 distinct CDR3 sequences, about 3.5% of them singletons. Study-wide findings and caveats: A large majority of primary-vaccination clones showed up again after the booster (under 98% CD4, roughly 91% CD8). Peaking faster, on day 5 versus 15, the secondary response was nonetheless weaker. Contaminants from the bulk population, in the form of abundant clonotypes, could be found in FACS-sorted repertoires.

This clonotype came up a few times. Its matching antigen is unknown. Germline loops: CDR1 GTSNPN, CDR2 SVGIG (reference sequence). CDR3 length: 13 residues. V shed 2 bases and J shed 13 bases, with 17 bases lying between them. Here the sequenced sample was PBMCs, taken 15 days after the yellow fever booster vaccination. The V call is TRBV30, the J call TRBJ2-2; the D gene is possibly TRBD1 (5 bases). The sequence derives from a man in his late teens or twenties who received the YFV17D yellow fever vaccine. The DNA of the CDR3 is TGTGCCTGGAGTCCAACAGGATGGTGGGCGCTGTTTTTT. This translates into CAWSPTGWWALFF.